The T cell receptor (beta chain) under discussion was sequenced for a study of PD-L1 blockade in urothelial cancer. Study summary: The study recovered a median of roughly 150,000 T cells per blood sample.

The CDR3 runs 24 residues. The germline gives CDR1 SGHRS, CDR2 YFSETQ. V was clipped by 1 base and J by 3 bases; unmatched bases: 27. Regarding time point: peripheral blood 6 weeks after treatment start. Patient sample counts ranged from 1 to 8, pretreatment and on-treatment. Produced via immunoSEQ multiplex PCR; TCRdb's table is partial and in-frame only. Of over 100,000 clones in the sample, more than 85% were seen once. The origin of this receptor is a man in his 60s with urothelial cancer. This chain connects TRBV5-1 to TRBJ2-1, with 11 bases identical to TRBD2. Sequenced here: PBMCs, sampled around atezolizumab (anti-PD-L1) treatment. CDR3 residues: CASSLPSSGRLLSPSRLNYNEQFF. The CDR3, as DNA: TGCGCCAGCAGCTTGCCCTCTAGCGGGAGGCTACTTTCTCCCTCGAGGCTAAACTACAATGAGCAGTTCTTC.